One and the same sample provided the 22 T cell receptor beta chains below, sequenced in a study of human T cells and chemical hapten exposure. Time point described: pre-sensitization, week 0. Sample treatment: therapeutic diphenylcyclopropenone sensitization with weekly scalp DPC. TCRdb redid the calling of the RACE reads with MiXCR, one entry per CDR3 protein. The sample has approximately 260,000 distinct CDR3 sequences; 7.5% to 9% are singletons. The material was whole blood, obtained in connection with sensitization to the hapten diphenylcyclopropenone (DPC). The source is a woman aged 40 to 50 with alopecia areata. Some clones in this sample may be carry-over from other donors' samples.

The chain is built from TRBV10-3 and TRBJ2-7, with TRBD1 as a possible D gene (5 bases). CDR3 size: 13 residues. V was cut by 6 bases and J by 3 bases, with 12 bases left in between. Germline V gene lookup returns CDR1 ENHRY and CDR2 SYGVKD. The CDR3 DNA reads TGTGCCATCAGCCATTCGACAGACTACGAGCAGTACTTC. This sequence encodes CAISHSTDYEQYF.

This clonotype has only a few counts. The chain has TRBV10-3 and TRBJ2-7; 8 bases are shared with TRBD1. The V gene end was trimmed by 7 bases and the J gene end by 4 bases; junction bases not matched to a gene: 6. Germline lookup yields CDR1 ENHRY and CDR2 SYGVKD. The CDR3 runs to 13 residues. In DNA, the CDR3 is TGTGCCATCAACCCAGGGGGCGAATACGAGCAGTACTTC. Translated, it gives CAINPGGEYEQYF.

The CDR3 sequence is CSVAGQGDNQPQHF. The CDR3 DNA follows: TGCAGCGTCGCAGGACAGGGTGACAATCAGCCCCAGCATTTT. The V gene is TRBV29-1, the J gene TRBJ1-5; 8 bases fit TRBD1. V trimming: 6 bases; J trimming: 3 bases; junction bases outside the gene matches: 7. The CDR3 has 14 residues. Germline V gives CDR1 SQVTM, CDR2 ANQGSEA.

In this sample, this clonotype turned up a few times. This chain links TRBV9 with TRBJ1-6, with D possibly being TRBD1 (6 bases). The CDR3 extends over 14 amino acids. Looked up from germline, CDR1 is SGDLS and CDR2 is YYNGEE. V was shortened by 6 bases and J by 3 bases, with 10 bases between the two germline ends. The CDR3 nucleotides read TGTGCCAGCACCGGGACAAGCTATAATTCACCCCTCCACTTT. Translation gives CASTGTSYNSPLHF.

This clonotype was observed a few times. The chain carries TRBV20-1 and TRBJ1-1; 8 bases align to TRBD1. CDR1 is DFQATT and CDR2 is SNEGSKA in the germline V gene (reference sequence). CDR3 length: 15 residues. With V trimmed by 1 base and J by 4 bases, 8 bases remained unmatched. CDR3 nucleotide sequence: TGCAGTGCTAGAGGGGACGGACAGGGATCCACTGAAGCTTTCTTT. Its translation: CSARGDGQGSTEAFF.

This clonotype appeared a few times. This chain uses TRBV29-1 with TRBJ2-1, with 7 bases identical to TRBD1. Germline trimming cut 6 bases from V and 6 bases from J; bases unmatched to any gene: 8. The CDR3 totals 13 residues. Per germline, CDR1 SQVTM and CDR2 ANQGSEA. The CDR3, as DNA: TGCAGCGTAAAACTCGGGACAGTCAATGAGCAGTTCTTC. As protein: CSVKLGTVNEQFF.

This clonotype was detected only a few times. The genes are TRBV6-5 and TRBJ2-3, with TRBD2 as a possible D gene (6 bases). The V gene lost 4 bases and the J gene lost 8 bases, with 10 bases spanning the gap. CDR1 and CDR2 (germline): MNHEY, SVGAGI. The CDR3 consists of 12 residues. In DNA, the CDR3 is TGTGCCAGCAGTTTTCCCGGGGGTACGCAGTATTTT. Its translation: CASSFPGGTQYF.

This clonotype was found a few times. CDR3 loop: CASTAHDEAFF. The CDR3 region has the DNA TGTGCCAGCACCGCCCACGACGAAGCTTTCTTT. This chain joins TRBV6-6 and TRBJ1-1; no clear D. Germline-derived CDR1 and CDR2 are MNHNY and SVGAGI (reference sequence). Trimming stripped 7 bases from V and 8 bases from J, with 11 bases between. This CDR3 region has 11 residues.

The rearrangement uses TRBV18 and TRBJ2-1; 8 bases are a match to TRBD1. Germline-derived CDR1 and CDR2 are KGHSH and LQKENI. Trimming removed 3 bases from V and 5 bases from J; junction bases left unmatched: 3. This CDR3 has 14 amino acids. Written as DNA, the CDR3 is TGTGCCAGCTCACCGGGACAGGCGGACAATGAGCAGTTCTTC. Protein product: CASSPGQADNEQFF.

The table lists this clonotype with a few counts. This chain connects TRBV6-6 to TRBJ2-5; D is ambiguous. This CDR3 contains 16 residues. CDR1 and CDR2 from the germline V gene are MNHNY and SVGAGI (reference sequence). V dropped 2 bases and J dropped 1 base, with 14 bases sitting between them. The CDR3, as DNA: TGTGCCAGCAGTTACCCCCGTGCGGTAACCCAAGAGACCCAGTACTTC. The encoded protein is CASSYPRAVTQETQYF.

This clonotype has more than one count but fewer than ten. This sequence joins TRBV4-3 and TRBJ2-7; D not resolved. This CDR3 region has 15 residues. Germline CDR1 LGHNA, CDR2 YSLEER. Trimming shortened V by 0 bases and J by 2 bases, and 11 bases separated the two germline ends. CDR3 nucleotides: TGCGCCAGCAGCCAAGAGCGGTCAGAAGCCTACGAGCAGTACTTC. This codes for CASSQERSEAYEQYF.

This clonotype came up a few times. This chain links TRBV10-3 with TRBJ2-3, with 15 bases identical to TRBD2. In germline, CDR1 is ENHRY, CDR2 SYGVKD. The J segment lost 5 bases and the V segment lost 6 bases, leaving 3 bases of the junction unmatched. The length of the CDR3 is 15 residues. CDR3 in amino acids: CAIRQGLAGGDTQYF. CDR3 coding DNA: TGTGCCATCAGACAGGGACTAGCGGGAGGAGATACGCAGTATTTT.

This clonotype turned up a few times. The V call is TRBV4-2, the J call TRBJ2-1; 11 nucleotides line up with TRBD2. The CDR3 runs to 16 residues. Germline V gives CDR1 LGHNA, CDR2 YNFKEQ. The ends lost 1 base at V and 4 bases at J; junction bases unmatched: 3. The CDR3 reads CASSQGGLAVYNEQFF. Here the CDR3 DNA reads TGTGCCAGCAGCCAAGGGGGACTAGCGGTTTACAATGAGCAGTTCTTC.

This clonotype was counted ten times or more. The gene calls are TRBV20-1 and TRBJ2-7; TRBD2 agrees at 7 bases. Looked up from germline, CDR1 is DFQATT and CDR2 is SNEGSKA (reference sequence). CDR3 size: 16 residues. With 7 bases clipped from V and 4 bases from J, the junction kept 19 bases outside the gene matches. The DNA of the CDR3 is TGCAGTGGGATACCCCTACGCGGCGGGAGTGTTTACGAGCAGTACTTC. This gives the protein CSGIPLRGGSVYEQYF.

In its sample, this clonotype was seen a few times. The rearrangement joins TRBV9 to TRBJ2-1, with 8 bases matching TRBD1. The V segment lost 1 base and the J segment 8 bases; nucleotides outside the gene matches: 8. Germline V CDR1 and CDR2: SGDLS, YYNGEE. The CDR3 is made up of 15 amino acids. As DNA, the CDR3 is TGTGCCAGCAGCGTACAGGGGGCCCAAGGGGATGAGCAGTTCTTC. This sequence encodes CASSVQGAQGDEQFF. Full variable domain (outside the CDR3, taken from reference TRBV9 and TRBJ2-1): DSGVTQTPKHLITATGQRVTLRCSPRSGDLSVYWYQQSLDQGLQFLIQYYNGEERAKGNILERFSAQQFPDLHSELNLSSLELGDSALYFCASSVQGAQGDEQFFGPGTRLTVL.

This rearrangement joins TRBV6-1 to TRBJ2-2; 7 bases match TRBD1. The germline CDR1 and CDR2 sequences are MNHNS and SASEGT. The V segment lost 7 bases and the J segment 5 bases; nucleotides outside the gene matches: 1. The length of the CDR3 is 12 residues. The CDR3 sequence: CASNRGTGELFF. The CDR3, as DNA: TGTGCCAGCAACAGGGGAACCGGGGAGCTGTTTTTT.

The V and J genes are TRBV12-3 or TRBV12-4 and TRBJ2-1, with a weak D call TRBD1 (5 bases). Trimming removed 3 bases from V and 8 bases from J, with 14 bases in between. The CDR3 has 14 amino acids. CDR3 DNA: TGTGCCAGCAGTTTGTGGCAGGGCGGCGATGAGCAGTTCTTC. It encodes CASSLWQGGDEQFF.

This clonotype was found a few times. The chain's CDR3 is CASTHGTNTGELFF. CDR3 nucleotide sequence: TGTGCCAGCACGCACGGAACGAACACCGGGGAGCTGTTTTTT. The gene calls are TRBV27 and TRBJ2-2; D gene uncertain. Germline V CDR1 and CDR2: MNHEY, SMNVEV (reference sequence). This CDR3 is built from 14 residues. Trimming took off 7 bases at V and 0 bases at J, with 9 bases between the two ends.

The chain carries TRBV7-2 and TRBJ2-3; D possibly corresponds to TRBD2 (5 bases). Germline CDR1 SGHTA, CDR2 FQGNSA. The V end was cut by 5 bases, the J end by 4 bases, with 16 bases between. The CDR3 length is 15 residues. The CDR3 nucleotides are TGTGCCAGCAGCCCCCAACTGGGGAGCGCAGATACGCAGTATTTT. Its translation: CASSPQLGSADTQYF.

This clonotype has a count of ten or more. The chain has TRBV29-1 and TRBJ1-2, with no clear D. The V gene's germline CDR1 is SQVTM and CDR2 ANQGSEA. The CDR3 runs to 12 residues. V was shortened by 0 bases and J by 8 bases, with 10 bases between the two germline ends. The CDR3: CSVEDLGGGYTF. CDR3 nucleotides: TGCAGCGTTGAAGATCTAGGAGGCGGCTACACCTTC.

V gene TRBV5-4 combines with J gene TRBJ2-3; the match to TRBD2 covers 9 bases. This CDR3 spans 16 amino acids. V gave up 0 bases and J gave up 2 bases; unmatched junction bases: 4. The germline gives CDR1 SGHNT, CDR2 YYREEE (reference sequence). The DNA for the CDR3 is TGTGCCAGCAGCTTGGGCGGGAGGGTCGACACAGATACGCAGTATTTT. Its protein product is CASSLGGRVDTDTQYF.

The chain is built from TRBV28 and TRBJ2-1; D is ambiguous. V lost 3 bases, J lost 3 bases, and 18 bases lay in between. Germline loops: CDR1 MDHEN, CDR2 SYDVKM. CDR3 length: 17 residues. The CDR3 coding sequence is TGTGCCAGCAGTTTTCGGACGGTCAGAAGTTTCTACAATGAGCAGTTCTTC. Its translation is CASSFRTVRSFYNEQFF. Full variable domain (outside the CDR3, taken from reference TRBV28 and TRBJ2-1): DVKVTQSSRYLVKRTGEKVFLECVQDMDHENMFWYRQDPGLGLRLIYFSYDVKMKEKGDIPEGYSVSREKKERFSLILESASTNQTSMYLCASSFRTVRSFYNEQFFGPGTRLTVL.